The clone carrying this T cell receptor beta chain occurred once. As yet, its antigen is unknown. The sample originates from a study of cytomegalovirus exposure and HLA in healthy donors. Broader study findings: Later analysis suggested links between common viral pathogens and several top significant clusters. According to the study, 180 or so TCR beta chains were cytomegalovirus-associated.

A multiplex PCR was run with 60 Vbeta primers and 13 Jbeta primers. TCRdb's table, derived via immunoSEQ multiplex PCR, lists solely in-frame clones and lacks some. The top ten hold around 4.2% of the sample, which has more than 100,000 clones, roughly 70% seen once. In germline, CDR1 is SGHTA, CDR2 FQGTGA. Trimming stripped 5 bases from V and 3 bases from J, with 8 bases between. The CDR3 contains 12 residues. The rearrangement joins TRBV7-3 to TRBJ2-7; tentatively, D is TRBD2 (5 bases). The sequence was obtained from a woman aged 40 to 55 in good health and CMV-seronegative. The sample was PBMCs. Written as DNA, the CDR3 is TGTGCCAGCAGCCGGGGAGACTACGAGCAGTACTTC. Its translation: CASSRGDYEQYF.